Listed here are 18 T cell receptor beta chains from one sample, sequenced in a study of blood T cell repertoires in COVID-19. Produced via immunoSEQ multiplex PCR; TCRdb's table is partial and in-frame only. Found here are 150,000 to 200,000 clones, nearly 80% of them singletons; the top ten hold less than 30%. The sequencing sample was made of peripheral blood. The receptor source for this set is an older woman with acute or convalescent COVID-19.

The CDR3 protein is CASSLGRSYEQYF. The CDR3 DNA is TGTGCCAGCAGTCTGGGCCGGTCCTACGAGCAGTACTTC. The rearrangement joins TRBV6-5 to TRBJ2-7, with no clear D. The CDR3 contains 13 residues. Germline CDR1 is MNHEY and CDR2 is SVGAGI. The V gene lost 5 bases and the J gene lost 1 base, with 9 bases spanning the gap.

The chain combines TRBV27 with TRBJ1-1, with D maybe TRBD1 (6 bases). From germline, CDR1 is MNHEY and CDR2 SMNVEV (reference sequence). V was clipped by 4 bases and J by 1 base, with 16 bases between them. This CDR3 has 16 amino acids. The CDR3 bases are TGTGCCAGCAGTTCGGGGCGGACAGCCTGGAACACTGAAGCTTTCTTT. Amino acids: CASSSGRTAWNTEAFF.

CDR3 amino acids: CASSQIWSGATGELFF. The CDR3 DNA sequence: TGTGCCAGCAGCCAAATATGGAGCGGGGCCACCGGGGAGCTGTTTTTT. This chain connects TRBV3-1 (or the pseudogene TRBV3-2) to TRBJ2-2; 7 bases are shared with TRBD2. The junction had 7 bases not matched to a gene; V was cut back by 2 bases and J by 4 bases. Germline values: CDR1 LGHDT, CDR2 YNNKEL (reference sequence). The CDR3 contains 16 residues.

This clone was counted once. This chain joins TRBV19 and TRBJ2-7; 8 positions agree with TRBD1. Germline V gives CDR1 LNHDA, CDR2 SQIVND (reference sequence). The trim removed 6 bases at V and 1 base at J, leaving 2 bases unmatched. The CDR3 spans 13 residues. The CDR3 bases are TGTGCCAGTAGGGACAGGGCATCCTACGAGCAGTACTTC. Translating gives CASRDRASYEQYF.

This CDR3 is CASSLYGSGNFLFF. In nucleotides, the CDR3 is TGTGCCAGCAGCTTATATGGTAGCGGGAACTTTCTGTTCTTC. V usage is TRBV7-3 and J usage is TRBJ2-1; 8 bases fit TRBD2. Unmatched junction bases numbered 12, after V lost 2 bases and J lost 15 bases. Germline V CDR1 and CDR2: SGHTA, FQGTGA. This CDR3 has 14 amino acids.

V gene TRBV7-9 combines with J gene TRBJ2-3, with 9 positions matching TRBD2. With V trimmed by 3 bases and J by 3 bases, 10 bases remained unmatched. The CDR3 runs 17 residues. Germline V CDR1 and CDR2: SEHNR, FQNEAQ (reference sequence). The CDR3 spells CASSFGRGSGRTDTQYF. For the CDR3, the DNA is TGTGCCAGCAGCTTCGGCCGAGGTAGCGGGAGAACAGATACGCAGTATTTT. Full variable domain (missing parts from reference TRBV7-9 and TRBJ2-3): DTGVSQNPRHKITKRGQNVTFRCDPISEHNRLYWYRQTLGQGPEFLTYFQNEAQLEKSRLLSDRFSAERPKGSFSTLEIQRTEQGDSAMYLCASSFGRGSGRTDTQYFGPGTRLTVL.

V is TRBV4-1 and J is TRBJ2-1; TRBD2 matches at 11 bases. The CDR3 sequence is 17 residues long. V shed 5 bases, J shed 8 bases, and the junction held 14 bases outside the gene matches. CDR1 is MGHRA, CDR2 YSYEKL, per germline. CDR3 bases: TGCGCCAGCAGCGTAAACGCCGGGACTAGCGGTAAGGATGAGCAGTTCTTC. This gives the protein CASSVNAGTSGKDEQFF.

This chain connects TRBV6-5 to TRBJ1-5; D call uncertain. With 7 bases removed from V and 7 bases from J, the gap between germline ends came to 20 bases. The CDR3 is made up of 15 amino acids. Germline-derived CDR1 and CDR2 are MNHEY and SVGAGI. The CDR3 loop is CASNSGSLTSQPQHF. For the CDR3, the DNA is TGTGCCAGCAATTCGGGATCCTTAACATCCCAGCCCCAGCATTTT.

The chain couples TRBV6-6 to TRBJ1-1; D ambiguous. Germline V lookup: CDR1 MNHNY, CDR2 SVGAGI (reference sequence). The length of the CDR3 is 13 residues. The V and J ends lost 6 bases and 1 base respectively, with 9 bases between them. The CDR3 sequence is CASRFDKNTEAFF. In nucleotides, the CDR3 is TGTGCCAGCAGGTTCGACAAGAACACTGAAGCTTTCTTT.

Notes on this clone: Other DNA sequences in the same sample also yield this CDR3. The rearrangement uses TRBV7-9 and TRBJ2-3; D is perhaps TRBD1 (6 bases). In germline, CDR1 is SEHNR, CDR2 FQNEAQ (reference sequence). V shed 5 bases and J shed 2 bases, with 11 bases lying between them. The CDR3 extends over 14 amino acids. The CDR3 DNA follows: TGTGCCAGCAGCCGAGGACAGTCCACAGATACGCAGTATTTT. This codes for CASSRGQSTDTQYF. Looking up the rest from reference TRBV7-9 and TRBJ2-3 gives the full variable domain: DTGVSQNPRHKITKRGQNVTFRCDPISEHNRLYWYRQTLGQGPEFLTYFQNEAQLEKSRLLSDRFSAERPKGSFSTLEIQRTEQGDSAMYLCASSRGQSTDTQYFGPGTRLTVL.

The genes are TRBV5-1 and TRBJ1-6, with D possibly being TRBD1 (5 bases). This CDR3 is 14 amino acids long. The V and J ends lost 4 bases and 7 bases respectively, with 12 bases between them. Germline V lookup: CDR1 SGHRS, CDR2 YFSETQ. The CDR3 coding sequence is TGCGCCAGCAGCGCGGGACGGTCAAATTCACCCCTCCACTTT. Encoded protein: CASSAGRSNSPLHF. Filled out from reference TRBV5-1 and TRBJ1-6, the complete variable domain reads KAGVTQTPRYLIKTRGQQVTLSCSPISGHRSVSWYQQTPGQGLQFLFEYFSETQRNKGNFPGRFSGRQFSNSRSEMNVSTLELGDSALYLCASSAGRSNSPLHFGNGTRLTVT.

The chain links TRBV7-9 to TRBJ2-2; 14 nucleotides match TRBD2. J gave up 1 base and V 5 bases, and 6 bases lay outside the gene matches. Germline CDR1 and CDR2: SEHNR and FQNEAQ (reference sequence). The CDR3 is 18 residues long. The CDR3 region has the DNA TGTGCCAGCAGCCCCAGACTAGCGGGAGGGAGGAACACCGGGGAGCTGTTTTTT. Amino acid sequence: CASSPRLAGGRNTGELFF.

This clone was seen a handful of times. This chain connects TRBV20-1 to TRBJ2-2; D unclear. The CDR3 sequence is 15 residues long. Per germline, CDR1 DFQATT and CDR2 SNEGSKA (reference sequence). V lost 3 bases to trimming and J lost 1 base, with 12 bases between them. CDR3 DNA sequence: TGCAGTGCTAGTGGGCGGAGTAGGAACACCGGGGAGCTGTTTTTT. Translating it yields CSASGRSRNTGELFF.

V gene TRBV3-1 (or the pseudogene TRBV3-2) combines with J gene TRBJ1-2, with a possible D match to TRBD1 (5 bases). V was shortened by 7 bases and J by 4 bases, with 16 bases between the two germline ends. Germline values: CDR1 LGHDT, CDR2 YNNKEL (reference sequence). The CDR3 is made up of 14 amino acids. The CDR3 nucleotides are TGTGCCAGCACCCAGCATGCAGGGCCCTATGGCTACACCTTC. This encodes CASTQHAGPYGYTF.

The CDR3 sequence is CASSPSGGYNEQFF. CDR3 nucleotides: TGTGCCAGCTCACCGTCCGGGGGTTACAATGAGCAGTTCTTC. J is TRBJ2-1 and V is TRBV18; D perhaps matches TRBD2 (6 bases). V gave up 3 bases and J gave up 4 bases, with 10 bases separating them. Germline V gives CDR1 KGHSH, CDR2 LQKENI. The CDR3 covers 14 residues.

The chain is built from TRBV18 and TRBJ1-1; 8 bases line up with TRBD1. Germline V gene sequence: CDR1 KGHSH, CDR2 LQKENI. V lost 6 bases and J lost 5; bases outside the gene matches: 5. The CDR3 length is 13 residues. The CDR3 DNA reads as TGTGCCAGCTCCCGGGACAGGAAAACTGAAGCTTTCTTT. Protein: CASSRDRKTEAFF.

This CDR3 is CASSRGDRNTEAFF. The CDR3 DNA reads TGTGCCAGCAGCCGGGGGGACAGGAACACTGAAGCTTTCTTT. This chain joins TRBV3-1 (or the pseudogene TRBV3-2) and TRBJ1-1, with 7 nucleotides matching TRBD1. Trimming removed 4 bases from V and 1 base from J; junction bases left unmatched: 3. CDR1 is LGHDT and CDR2 is YNNKEL in the germline V gene (reference sequence). This CDR3 contains 14 residues.

The chain is built from TRBV29-1 and TRBJ2-3; D gene unclear. Germline CDR1 reads SQVTM; CDR2 reads ANQGSEA. The V end was cut by 3 bases, the J end by 3 bases, with 7 bases between. This CDR3 has 12 residues. CDR3 coding DNA: TGCAGCGTTGATGTAATAACAGATACGCAGTATTTT. This encodes CSVDVITDTQYF.